The 24 T cell receptor beta chains below were found in one sample sequenced in a study of OX40 agonist ivuxolimab in advanced cancers. Sequenced by immunoSEQ multiplex PCR; TCRdb stores in-frame clones only, minus some. The sample yields some 99,000 clones, 90% seen once. Sequencing used CD4+ or CD8+ T cells sorted from blood, obtained in a trial of the OX40 agonist ivuxolimab. The receptor source for this set is an adult with an advanced solid tumor such as melanoma, head and neck, liver or kidney cancer.

This clone was observed a few times. The chain recombines TRBV13 with TRBJ2-4; no definite D call. The V gene's germline CDR1 is PRHDT and CDR2 FYEKMQ (reference sequence). This CDR3 is 16 amino acids long. Trimming removed 5 bases from V and 0 bases from J, with 14 bases in between. CDR3 bases: TGTGCCAGCAGCCACGGACGTCGATTAGCCAAAAACATTCAGTACTTC. Residues: CASSHGRRLAKNIQYF.

V gene TRBV5-1 combines with J gene TRBJ2-7, with 11 bases identical to TRBD1. The CDR3 covers 15 residues. V gave up 4 bases and J gave up 9 bases; unmatched junction bases: 12. Germline V gene data show CDR1 as SGHRS and CDR2 as YFSETQ. CDR3 protein: CASSPGTGGRSWQYF. The CDR3, as DNA: TGCGCCAGCAGCCCGGGGACAGGGGGGAGATCTTGGCAGTACTTC.

The chain is built from TRBV5-5 and TRBJ2-7, with D tentatively TRBD1 (6 bases). V was trimmed by 4 bases and J by 2 bases, leaving 16 bases between them. The CDR3 loop spans 15 amino acids. Per germline, CDR1 SGHKS and CDR2 YYEKEE (reference sequence). This CDR3 reads CASSRMGAFAYEQYF. The CDR3 DNA reads TGTGCCAGCAGCCGGATGGGGGCATTCGCCTACGAGCAGTACTTC.

This clone was counted once. The chain carries TRBV5-1 and TRBJ2-5; 11 bases are a match to TRBD2. The CDR3 is 16 residues long. Trimming removed 7 bases from V and 2 bases from J; junction bases left unmatched: 10. Germline lookup yields CDR1 SGHRS and CDR2 YFSETQ. The CDR3: CASYPSASGGQETQYF. The CDR3 bases are TGCGCCAGCTACCCTTCGGCTAGCGGGGGGCAAGAGACCCAGTACTTC.

The chain uses TRBV7-9 and TRBJ2-2, with 7 bases fitting TRBD2. The CDR3 loop spans 16 amino acids. Germline-derived CDR1 and CDR2 are SEHNR and FQNEAQ (reference sequence). V lost 6 bases and J lost 1; bases outside the gene matches: 8. DNA of the CDR3: TGTGCCAGCAGAGGTGGGGAGGGAGGGAACACCGGGGAGCTGTTTTTT. The encoded protein is CASRGGEGGNTGELFF.

The V and J genes are TRBV7-3 and TRBJ2-1, with D perhaps TRBD2 (6 bases). CDR3 length equals 14 residues. V was pared by 4 bases and J by 4 bases, with 11 bases between. Germline-derived CDR1 and CDR2 are SGHTA and FQGTGA. This CDR3 reads CASSSGLLYNEQFF. The CDR3 DNA reads TGTGCCAGCAGCTCGGGACTGCTATACAATGAGCAGTTCTTC.

V is TRBV5-1 and J is TRBJ2-1, with 10 bases aligning to TRBD2. The CDR3 extends over 17 amino acids. Looked up from germline, CDR1 is SGHRS and CDR2 is YFSETQ. With V trimmed by 1 base and J by 5 bases, 9 bases remained unmatched. The CDR3 bases are TGCGCCAGCAGCTTGCGGCTAGCGGGAGCCCGGAACAATGAGCAGTTCTTC. Translation: CASSLRLAGARNNEQFF.

This chain links TRBV15 with TRBJ2-4, with D perhaps TRBD2 (5 bases). The CDR3 runs 16 residues. Germline CDR1 LNHNV, CDR2 YYDKDF (reference sequence). The V and J ends lost 0 bases and 0 bases respectively, with 9 bases between them. This CDR3 reads CATSRDRAGAKNIQYF. The DNA of the CDR3 is TGTGCCACCAGCAGAGATCGGGCGGGAGCCAAAAACATTCAGTACTTC.

The chain carries TRBV11-2 and TRBJ2-1; no clear D gene. The length of the CDR3 is 13 residues. The germline V and J ends were trimmed by 2 bases and 4 bases, with 6 bases remaining between them. Per germline, CDR1 SGHAT and CDR2 FQNNGV. The CDR3 loop is CASSLPVYNEQFF. The CDR3 region has the DNA TGTGCCAGCAGCTTACCGGTATACAATGAGCAGTTCTTC.

The rearrangement uses TRBV28 and TRBJ2-7, with D possibly TRBD2 on 6 matching bases. The CDR3 has 14 residues. Germline lookup yields CDR1 MDHEN and CDR2 SYDVKM. V was pared by 6 bases and J by 2 bases, with 14 bases between. The CDR3 DNA reads as TGTGCCAGCAGCACACCCTCGGGGGCCTACGAGCAGTACTTC. Amino acids: CASSTPSGAYEQYF.

This chain joins TRBV6-1 and TRBJ1-1; possible D gene TRBD1, 5 bases. The germline V gene encodes CDR1 MNHNS and CDR2 SASEGT. Trimming took off 11 bases at V and 4 bases at J, with 11 bases between the two ends. The CDR3 has 11 residues. The CDR3 sequence is CAVRGITEAFF. In DNA form, the CDR3 reads TGTGCCGTTAGGGGAATCACTGAAGCTTTCTTT.

The rearrangement links TRBV29-1 to TRBJ2-1; D possibly matches TRBD1 or TRBD2 (5 bases each). The CDR3 is 13 residues long. Germline CDR1 SQVTM, CDR2 ANQGSEA. V was trimmed by 7 bases and J by 4 bases, leaving 14 bases between them. CDR3 in DNA: TGCAGCGCCGTGGGGGACGGATACAATGAGCAGTTCTTC. Protein product: CSAVGDGYNEQFF.

This clone appeared a single time. The chain joins TRBV9 to TRBJ2-7; either TRBD1 or TRBD2 may fit D (7 bases each). Deletions cut 3 bases from V and 2 bases from J, with 15 bases between. In germline, CDR1 is SGDLS, CDR2 YYNGEE. CDR3 length: 15 residues. CDR3 sequence reads: CASSGNRGGTYEQYF. The CDR3 nucleotides read TGTGCCAGCAGCGGGAACAGGGGAGGGACCTACGAGCAGTACTTC.

The V gene is TRBV30, the J gene TRBJ1-2; a possible D gene is TRBD1 (6 bases). The V and J ends lost 0 bases and 6 bases respectively, with 14 bases between them. Germline CDR1 GTSNPN, CDR2 SVGIG (reference sequence). The CDR3 covers 14 residues. In DNA, the CDR3 is TGTGCCTGGAGTGTACGGGTAGGGGGTGATGGCTACACCTTC. This translates into CAWSVRVGGDGYTF.

This chain connects TRBV6-5 to TRBJ1-1; no definite D call. Per the germline V gene, CDR1 is MNHEY and CDR2 is SVGAGI. V was shortened by 1 base and J by 3 bases, with 0 bases between the two germline ends. The CDR3 is made up of 11 amino acids. The CDR3 nucleotides read TGTGCCAGCAGTTACTACACTGAAGCTTTCTTT. Translation: CASSYYTEAFF.

The V call is TRBV12-5, the J call TRBJ2-3; no clear D gene. CDR3 length: 15 amino acids. Germline V gene data show CDR1 as LGHNT and CDR2 as FRNRAP. V was cut by 3 bases and J by 4 bases, with 14 bases left in between. The DNA for the CDR3 is TGTGCTAGTGGTTTTGGTGGGAACCGACCAGATACGCAGTATTTT. This encodes CASGFGGNRPDTQYF.

The J gene is TRBJ1-3, the V gene TRBV18; TRBD1 matches at 12 bases. CDR1 and CDR2 from the germline V gene are KGHSH and LQKENI. J gave up 1 base and V 3 bases, and 7 bases lay outside the gene matches. This CDR3 has 18 residues. In DNA, the CDR3 is TGTGCCAGCTCACCCGCCGGGACAGGGGGCGTTTCTGGAAACACCATATATTTT. Translating it yields CASSPAGTGGVSGNTIYF.

The chain uses TRBV30 and TRBJ1-3; perhaps TRBD1 as D (5 bases). This CDR3 has 17 amino acids. V lost 3 bases, J lost 5 bases, and 23 bases lay in between. The germline V gene has CDR1 GTSNPN and CDR2 SVGIG (reference sequence). CDR3 in amino acids: CAWRRGRAGPVRNTIYF. As DNA, the CDR3 is TGTGCCTGGAGAAGGGGAAGGGCAGGACCGGTTCGAAACACCATATATTTT. The full variable domain, in which reference TRBV30 and TRBJ1-3 provide the parts outside the CDR3, is SQTIHQWPATLVQPVGSPLSLECTVEGTSNPNLYWYRQAAGRGLQLLFYSVGIGQISSEVPQNLSASRPQDRQFILSSKKLLLSDSGFYLCAWRRGRAGPVRNTIYFGEGSWLTVV.

This clone was seen a few times. The genes are TRBV28 and TRBJ2-5; 8 bases match TRBD1. Looked up from germline, CDR1 is MDHEN and CDR2 is SYDVKM. There are 17 residues in the CDR3. V was pared by 6 bases and J by 5 bases, with 17 bases of the junction left unmatched. The CDR3 region is CASSWRSRGLMTETQYF. The DNA for the CDR3 is TGTGCCAGCAGCTGGCGGAGCAGGGGGCTAATGACGGAGACCCAGTACTTC.

The CDR3 spells CASSFLAGGITGELFF. CDR3 sequence (DNA): TGTGCCAGCAGCTTTCTAGCGGGAGGTATAACCGGGGAGCTGTTTTTT. The chain has TRBV11-3 and TRBJ2-2; 11 positions match TRBD2. CDR3 length: 16 amino acids. CDR1 and CDR2 from the germline V gene are SGHNT and YENEEA. The V gene end was trimmed by 3 bases and the J gene end by 5 bases; junction bases not matched to a gene: 5.

The gene calls are TRBV15 and TRBJ1-5, with TRBD1 matching 7 bases. V trimming: 3 bases; J trimming: 1 base; junction bases outside the gene matches: 3. The CDR3 is made up of 15 amino acids. Looked up from germline, CDR1 is LNHNV and CDR2 is YYDKDF (reference sequence). The CDR3 here is CATSSQQGSNQPQHF. CDR3 sequence (DNA): TGTGCCACCAGCAGTCAACAGGGGAGCAATCAGCCCCAGCATTTT.

The rearrangement uses TRBV28 and TRBJ2-1; 13 nucleotides align to TRBD2. This CDR3 contains 19 residues. CDR1 is MDHEN, CDR2 SYDVKM, per germline. V shed 3 bases and J 2 bases; nucleotides not matched to a gene: 10. The CDR3: CASSFPGLAGSPTYNEQFF. The CDR3 bases are TGTGCCAGCAGTTTTCCGGGACTAGCGGGAAGCCCCACCTACAATGAGCAGTTCTTC.

This chain links TRBV27 with TRBJ1-1; D unclear. Germline CDR1 and CDR2: MNHEY and SMNVEV (reference sequence). The CDR3 length is 14 residues. Trimming took off 2 bases at V and 4 bases at J, with 11 bases between the two ends. CDR3 nucleotide sequence: TGTGCCAGCAGTTTACTGGGAATGGGCACTGAAGCTTTCTTT. This sequence encodes CASSLLGMGTEAFF.

The table lists this clone with a few counts. The chain employs TRBV5-1 and TRBJ1-1; D ambiguous. Germline CDR1 reads SGHRS; CDR2 reads YFSETQ. There are 16 residues in the CDR3. Trimming left V 4 bases short and J 0 bases short, with 16 bases between. The CDR3 sequence is CASSLFGPYMNTEAFF. The DNA of the CDR3 is TGCGCCAGCAGCCTCTTTGGGCCCTACATGAACACTGAAGCTTTCTTT.